One sample yielded the 20 T cell receptor beta chains listed below, sequenced in a study of metastatic and nonmetastatic thyroid tumors. TCRdb reassembled clones from the PCR reads with MiXCR. Of approximately 20,000 clones listed, about 25% are singletons. There were no patients who had received any treatment before thyroid surgery. The source material was blood. The source is a male donor with papillary thyroid cancer or a benign thyroid nodule (not recorded which). Some clones in this sample may be carry-over from other donors' samples.

The chain recombines TRBV5-1 with TRBJ2-1, with 10 bases matching TRBD1. The germline gives CDR1 SGHRS, CDR2 YFSETQ. Trimming took 2 bases from V and 10 from J; bases not matched to a gene: 21. The CDR3 is 19 residues long. The CDR3, as DNA: TGCGCCAGCAGCTTAAAGCCGTATCCGGGCGGGACAGGGGACGCGGAGCAGTTCTTC. Translated: CASSLKPYPGGTGDAEQFF.

The chain combines TRBV28 with TRBJ2-7, with 7 bases lining up with TRBD1. This CDR3 spans 14 amino acids. Germline CDR1 MDHEN, CDR2 SYDVKM. V shed 6 bases and J 0 bases; nucleotides not matched to a gene: 5. The CDR3 DNA sequence: TGTGCCAGCAGGTTCCGGGACAGCTCCTACGAGCAGTACTTC. This codes for CASRFRDSSYEQYF.

By proportion, this clone is medium-sized. The V gene is TRBV6-1, the J gene TRBJ1-1; no clear D gene. The germline V gene encodes CDR1 MNHNS and CDR2 SASEGT. The germline V and J ends were trimmed by 2 bases and 8 bases, with 12 bases remaining between them. This CDR3 region has 13 residues. The CDR3, as DNA: TGTGCCAGCAGTGAATCGAGGGTACAGGAAGCTTTCTTT. This sequence encodes CASSESRVQEAFF.

This clone was picked up a small number of times. This chain links TRBV6-1 with TRBJ2-6; no definite D call. Germline V gene sequence: CDR1 MNHNS, CDR2 SASEGT. With 8 bases removed from V and 4 bases from J, the gap between germline ends came to 9 bases. There are 13 residues in the CDR3. CDR3 protein: CASVLGGANVLTF. Here the CDR3 DNA reads TGTGCCAGCGTCCTCGGAGGGGCCAACGTCCTGACTTTC.

The gene calls are TRBV7-6 and TRBJ2-2; D remains ambiguous. Looked up from germline, CDR1 is SGHVS and CDR2 is FNYEAQ. Trimming pared 3 bases from V and 6 bases from J, leaving 8 bases between. The CDR3 sequence is 13 residues long. For the CDR3, the DNA is TGTGCCAGCAGCTTCTCTCTTTCCGGGGAGCTGTTTTTT. It translates to CASSFSLSGELFF.

Many counts were recorded for this clone. The chain recombines TRBV20-1 with TRBJ2-5; 7 bases align to TRBD1. Germline V gene sequence: CDR1 DFQATT, CDR2 SNEGSKA (reference sequence). Trimming took 4 bases from V and 2 from J; bases not matched to a gene: 10. This CDR3 comprises 15 residues. CDR3 loop: CSATTGTVVQETQYF. CDR3 coding DNA: TGCAGTGCTACCACCGGGACAGTAGTTCAAGAGACCCAGTACTTC.

Many counts were recorded for this clone. This clone may be a read error of a much larger clone one base away. The CDR3 region is CASSSGDYGCTF. The CDR3 nucleotides read TGTGCCAGCAGCTCGGGGGACTATGGCTGCACCTTC. This chain uses TRBV28 with TRBJ1-2, with D possibly matching TRBD1 (5 bases). The CDR3 extends over 12 amino acids. Germline values: CDR1 MDHEN, CDR2 SYDVKM.

J is TRBJ1-1 and V is TRBV28; TRBD1 matches at 9 bases. Germline lookup yields CDR1 MDHEN and CDR2 SYDVKM. V lost 4 bases and J lost 12; bases outside the gene matches: 15. The CDR3 has 15 residues. CDR3 sequence reads: CASSSTAGQGRLSFF. CDR3 in DNA: TGTGCCAGCAGTTCTACCGCAGGACAGGGGCGTTTGTCTTTCTTT.

This clone was counted ten times or more. The sample holds other DNA sequences that translate to the same CDR3. The V call is TRBV6-1, the J call TRBJ2-3, with D possibly being TRBD2 (7 bases). CDR3 length: 15 residues. CDR1 MNHNS and CDR2 SASEGT come from the germline V gene. V was pared by 6 bases and J by 4 bases, with 17 bases between. This chain's CDR3 is CASRGGGGGADTQYF. CDR3 DNA sequence: TGTGCCAGCAGGGGTGGGGGCGGGGGTGCAGATACGCAGTATTTT.

This clone was seen a few times. This chain links TRBV28 with TRBJ2-7; TRBD1 or TRBD2 may be the D gene (5 bases each). The V gene lost 3 bases and the J gene lost 2 bases, with 11 bases spanning the gap. Germline lookup yields CDR1 MDHEN and CDR2 SYDVKM. The CDR3 consists of 14 residues. CDR3 DNA sequence: TGTGCCAGCAGTTTTCCCGGGACGGCCTACGAGCAGTACTTC. The encoded protein is CASSFPGTAYEQYF.

This chain uses TRBV11-2 with TRBJ1-1; 12 nucleotides match TRBD1. Germline lookup yields CDR1 SGHAT and CDR2 FQNNGV. CDR3 size: 19 residues. V shed 1 base and J 1 base; nucleotides not matched to a gene: 10. DNA for the CDR3: TGTGCCAGCAGCTTAGTCTCCGGGACAGGGGGCCGCGGGAACACTGAAGCTTTCTTT. As protein: CASSLVSGTGGRGNTEAFF.

The sample holds many counts of this clone. Other nucleotide sequences in the sample specify the same CDR3. The rearrangement uses TRBV5-1 and TRBJ1-1, with D perhaps TRBD1 (6 bases). The V end was cut by 2 bases, the J end by 3 bases, with 32 bases between. Germline CDR1 reads SGHRS; CDR2 reads YFSETQ. This CDR3 comprises 21 residues. The CDR3 sequence is CASSLNTRDTGKRGADTEAFF. The CDR3 DNA is TGCGCCAGCAGCTTAAACACGAGGGACACCGGGAAGCGGGGCGCGGACACTGAAGCTTTCTTT.

In this sample, this clone is medium-sized. The chain recombines TRBV12-3 or TRBV12-4 with TRBJ1-1, with TRBD1 identical over 10 bases. Trimming removed 5 bases from V and 2 bases from J; junction bases left unmatched: 5. This CDR3 region has 15 residues. CDR3 coding DNA: TGTGCCAGCAGTGGGACAGGGGATATTAACACTGAAGCTTTCTTT. Protein product: CASSGTGDINTEAFF.

This clone was seen at least ten times. J is TRBJ1-3 and V is TRBV9; no firm D call. Germline CDR1 reads SGDLS; CDR2 reads YYNGEE. The V end lost 2 bases, the J end lost 1 base, and 7 bases lay between the germline ends. The CDR3 has 14 residues. The CDR3 here is CASSVQASGNTIYF. CDR3 bases: TGTGCCAGCAGCGTTCAGGCATCTGGAAACACCATATATTTT.

This clone was seen a handful of times. This rearrangement joins TRBV12-3 or TRBV12-4 to TRBJ2-7, with 9 bases matching TRBD1. The CDR3 has 17 amino acids. J lost 0 bases, V lost 6 bases, and 12 bases had no gene match. CDR3 protein: CASRRYNRGPTSYEQYF. The DNA for the CDR3 is TGTGCCAGCAGACGCTATAACAGGGGGCCGACCTCCTACGAGCAGTACTTC.

This clone is labeled medium-sized. The chain joins TRBV20-1 to TRBJ2-5; D is unclear. Germline V gives CDR1 DFQATT, CDR2 SNEGSKA (reference sequence). This CDR3 contains 16 residues. V lost 2 bases to trimming and J lost 0 bases, with 16 bases between them. CDR3 in amino acids: CSARPRKTWYQETQYF. The CDR3 coding sequence is TGCAGTGCTAGACCCCGAAAGACTTGGTACCAAGAGACCCAGTACTTC.

This clone was detected ten times or more. The rearrangement joins TRBV7-9 to TRBJ1-2; no definite D call. Per germline, CDR1 SEHNR and CDR2 FQNEAQ (reference sequence). V gave up 1 base and J gave up 8 bases, with 14 bases separating them. CDR3 size: 14 residues. This CDR3 is CASSLEWSAAGYTF. The CDR3 coding sequence is TGTGCCAGCAGCTTAGAGTGGTCGGCAGCGGGCTACACCTTC.

The chain has TRBV27 and TRBJ1-6; D is unclear. Looked up from germline, CDR1 is MNHEY and CDR2 is SMNVEV (reference sequence). This CDR3 has 16 residues. V was pared by 5 bases and J by 4 bases, with 15 bases between. CDR3 sequence reads: CASSTSPQPYNSPLHF. The CDR3 DNA reads as TGTGCCAGCAGTACCTCGCCGCAGCCGTATAATTCACCCCTCCACTTT.

This clone was counted only a few times. The chain links TRBV19 to TRBJ2-3; no clear D. Trimming removed 10 bases at V and 3 bases at J, with 11 bases between. Per germline, CDR1 LNHDA and CDR2 SQIVND (reference sequence). The CDR3 contains 12 residues. The chain's CDR3 is CATDGGTDTQYF. The CDR3, as DNA: TGTGCCACCGATGGTGGGACAGATACGCAGTATTTT.

J is TRBJ2-2 and V is TRBV5-1; 8 nucleotides line up with TRBD1. The J segment lost 0 bases and the V segment lost 4 bases, leaving 2 bases of the junction unmatched. Germline V gene data show CDR1 as SGHRS and CDR2 as YFSETQ. The CDR3 contains 15 residues. The CDR3 reads CASSRDRSNTGELFF. CDR3 DNA sequence: TGCGCCAGCAGCCGGGACAGGTCGAACACCGGGGAGCTGTTTTTT.